The clone carrying this TCR beta chain came up many times. Its antigen is not identified. The data originate from a study of T-cell reconstitution after alpha-beta-depleted transplantation in children. Study-level results: As was reported, about two months after transplant, alpha-beta T cells came from several hundred expanded graft clones. At the one-year point after transplant, T-cell counts and TCRbeta diversity were found to come mostly from T cells that had been newly produced. Day-60 TCRbeta diversity that was high in some patients was derived from surviving recipient T cells and thymic progenitors.

V was shortened by 5 bases and J by 0 bases, with 11 bases between the two germline ends. This CDR3 is built from 15 residues. Per the germline V gene, CDR1 is MNHNS and CDR2 is SASEGT. Unique molecular identifiers were used in preparing the TCRbeta library. One entry per CDR3 protein results from TCRdb running MiXCR on the PCR reads. The profile shows 200,000 to 250,000 distinct CDR3 sequences, around 7.5% of them singletons. The J gene is TRBJ2-1, the V gene TRBV6-1; D gene unclear. This material consisted of PBMCs, mostly from graft donor cells, taken 180 days after TCRalphabeta/CD19-depleted stem cell transplant. This receptor was obtained from a male patient between 5 and 17 years old who had a stem cell transplant for acute lymphoblastic leukemia, so the T cells may come from the graft donor. CDR3 DNA: TGTGCCAGCAGTCCCGATTTGAGCTCCTACAATGAGCAGTTCTTC. It encodes CASSPDLSSYNEQFF.